This is a list of T cell receptor beta chains from one sample in a study of response to subunit inactivated influenza vaccine. TCRdb called the RT-PCR reads again in MiXCR, with one record for every CDR3 protein. The sample carries about 570,000 distinct CDR3 sequences, around 11% recorded once. The same sample was also used in a study of T cells expressing NK-cell markers.

Sequenced material: PBMCs from blood, taken on the day of vaccination. These receptors were collected from a man aged 45-65 years who received an inactivated influenza vaccine. Both conserved end residues are part of each CDR3. The D gene is left open where the match is weak. The listing skips clone size in some rows; elsewhere it reads once, few, many or a size class.

few TRBJ2-3 TRBV2 - 13 TGTGCCAGCAGTCGGGACGCCACAGATACGCAGTATTTT CASSRDATDTQYF
few TRBJ2-5 TRBV7-2 TRBD2 15 TGTGCCAGCAGCTTGCTAGCGGAGTACCAAGAGACCCAGTACTTC CASSLLAEYQETQYF
- TRBJ2-6 TRBV5-1 - 19 TGCGCCAGCAGCTTGGTTGGGGACCTAAACCCCTCTGGGGCCAACGTCCTGACTTTC CASSLVGDLNPSGANVLTF
few TRBJ2-7 TRBV6-1 - 11 TGTGCCAGCAGGGGTGCGGGGGAGCAGTACTTC CASRGAGEQYF
many TRBJ1-5 TRBV28 - 17 TGTGCCAGCAGTTTACTCCCGGGGTCAGGGGAGGATCAGCCCCAGCATTTT CASSLLPGSGEDQPQHF
- TRBJ2-2 TRBV6-5 TRBD2 17 TGTGCCAGCAGTTACACCCGGACTAGCGGGGGGACCGGGGAGCTGTTTTTT CASSYTRTSGGTGELFF
many TRBJ2-5 TRBV7-2 TRBD2 17 TGTGCCAGCAGCCGAACTAGCGGGGGAACCGGGTTAGAGACCCAGTACTTC CASSRTSGGTGLETQYF
few TRBJ2-3 TRBV10-3 - 17 TGTGCCATCAGTGGCCTGGGACGGACCCAGCGCACAGATACGCAGTATTTT CAISGLGRTQRTDTQYF
- TRBJ1-1 TRBV5-1 - 14 TGCGCCAGCAGCGGGGACACTTTGAACACTGAAGCTTTCTTT CASSGDTLNTEAFF
many TRBJ2-3 TRBV9 - 13 TGTGCCAGCAGCGTAAGTGAAGTTGATACGCAGTATTTT CASSVSEVDTQYF
- TRBJ1-1 TRBV15 - 12 TGTGCCACCAGCAGACAGGGACAAGAAGCTTTCTTT CATSRQGQEAFF
- TRBJ2-2 TRBV10-3 TRBD2 15 TGTGCCATCAGAACTAGCGGGGCTAACACCGGGGAGCTGTTTTTT CAIRTSGANTGELFF
few TRBJ2-5 TRBV15 TRBD2 15 TGTGCCAGAGTTCCGGGACTAGCGGACCAAGAGACCCAGTACTTC CARVPGLADQETQYF
many TRBJ2-5 TRBV12-3/TRBV12-4 - 14 TGTGCCAGCAGTTTACAGGGATCACAAGAGACCCAGTACTTC CASSLQGSQETQYF
- TRBJ2-7 TRBV5-5 TRBD2 15 TGTGCCAGCAGCCCGGAGGTGGCGGGGGGGTACGAGCAGTACTTC CASSPEVAGGYEQYF
few TRBJ2-7 TRBV6-2/TRBV6-3 TRBD2 16 TGTGCCAGCAGTTCCACGACTAGCGGGAGAATCTACGAGCAGTACTTC CASSSTTSGRIYEQYF